The 9 T cell receptor beta chains below all came from one sample that was sequenced in a study of T cell responses to AZD1222 COVID-19 vaccine. The table came from immunoSEQ multiplex PCR; TCRdb's copy has only in-frame clones and leaves some out. Among about 140,000 clones listed, roughly 88% were seen once. The material was peripheral blood, obtained on day 0 of AZD1222 vaccination. Receptor source: an adult in good health.

The chain is built from TRBV28 and TRBJ2-7, with TRBD1 matching 9 bases. The CDR3 extends over 15 amino acids. V was clipped by 3 bases and J by 3 bases; unmatched bases: 6. Germline V CDR1 and CDR2: MDHEN, SYDVKM. The chain's CDR3 is CASSFPPGQGYEQYF. CDR3 DNA sequence: TGTGCCAGCAGTTTCCCTCCGGGACAGGGCTACGAGCAGTACTTC. Drawing the rest from reference TRBV28 and TRBJ2-7, the complete variable domain is DVKVTQSSRYLVKRTGEKVFLECVQDMDHENMFWYRQDPGLGLRLIYFSYDVKMKEKGDIPEGYSVSREKKERFSLILESASTNQTSMYLCASSFPPGQGYEQYFGPGTRLTVT.

The chain is built from TRBV4-2 and TRBJ1-1, with 7 nucleotides matching TRBD1. The CDR3 covers 14 residues. V was clipped by 1 base and J by 2 bases; unmatched bases: 1. CDR1 is LGHNA, CDR2 YNFKEQ, per germline. The CDR3 spells CASSQGDRNTEAFF. As DNA, the CDR3 is TGTGCCAGCAGCCAAGGGGACAGAAACACTGAAGCTTTCTTT.

V and J are TRBV19 and TRBJ1-2; 7 bases fit TRBD1. Germline V gene data show CDR1 as LNHDA and CDR2 as SQIVND (reference sequence). The V gene end was trimmed by 3 bases and the J gene end by 4 bases; junction bases not matched to a gene: 5. The length of the CDR3 is 14 residues. CDR3 DNA: TGTGCCAGTAGTATCGACAGGGACCCCTATGGCTACACCTTC. Its translation is CASSIDRDPYGYTF.

The rearrangement uses TRBV19 and TRBJ1-5; 10 bases fit TRBD1. Germline CDR1 LNHDA, CDR2 SQIVND (reference sequence). The CDR3 length is 14 residues. Trimming at V came to 5 bases and at J to 5 bases, leaving 3 bases not matched to a gene. In nucleotides, the CDR3 is TGTGCCAGTAGTCCGGACAGGGGGGATCAGCCCCAGCATTTT. Protein sequence: CASSPDRGDQPQHF.

The genes are TRBV4-2 and TRBJ2-7, with 9 bases lining up with TRBD2. Germline loops: CDR1 LGHNA, CDR2 YNFKEQ. The trim removed 1 base at V and 4 bases at J, leaving 5 bases unmatched. The CDR3 covers 15 residues. The DNA for the CDR3 is TGTGCCAGCAGCCAAGGGCGACTAGCGGTATACGAGCAGTACTTC. Protein product: CASSQGRLAVYEQYF.

The rearrangement uses TRBV12-3 or TRBV12-4 and TRBJ1-5, with D hard to call. Deletions cut 4 bases from V and 5 bases from J, with 6 bases between. There are 12 residues in the CDR3. For the CDR3, the DNA is TGTGCCAGCAGTTCCTGGCATCAGCCCCAGCATTTT. This translates into CASSSWHQPQHF.

The chain employs TRBV9 and TRBJ2-7, with 11 bases lining up with TRBD2. The V gene end was trimmed by 4 bases and the J gene end by 3 bases; junction bases not matched to a gene: 3. In germline, CDR1 is SGDLS, CDR2 YYNGEE. This CDR3 contains 14 residues. The CDR3 region is CASSFGLAGYEQYF. The DNA of the CDR3 is TGTGCCAGCAGCTTCGGACTAGCGGGCTACGAGCAGTACTTC.

The chain uses TRBV7-6 and TRBJ2-5, with D uncertain. CDR1 and CDR2 (germline): SGHVS, FNYEAQ. Trimming took off 5 bases at V and 5 bases at J, with 12 bases between the two ends. The CDR3 sequence is 13 residues long. DNA for the CDR3: TGTGCCAGCAGCCCCCTGGCAGCGGAGACCCAGTACTTC. Protein sequence: CASSPLAAETQYF.

CDR3 amino acids: CASSIGGGDVDEQFF. In DNA form, the CDR3 reads TGTGCCAGTAGTATCGGAGGAGGAGACGTAGATGAGCAGTTCTTC. The chain couples TRBV19 to TRBJ2-1, with D possibly being TRBD2 (5 bases). The V end was cut by 3 bases, the J end by 8 bases, with 17 bases between. From germline, CDR1 is LNHDA and CDR2 SQIVND (reference sequence). This CDR3 is 15 amino acids long.